One and the same sample provided the 4 T cell receptor beta chains below, sequenced in a study of T cells after yellow fever vaccination. TCRdb ran MiXCR on the 5' RACE reads and lists one entry per CDR3 protein. The table includes over 100,000 distinct CDR3 sequences, under 9% detected once. Material: CD8+ T cells sorted from PBMCs, obtained 45 days after the yellow fever booster vaccination. These receptors all come from a man younger than 40 who received the YFV17D yellow fever vaccine.

There are a few counts of this clonotype. The chain uses TRBV14 and TRBJ2-7; TRBD2 aligns across 9 bases. Trimming cost V 1 base and J 3 bases; bases outside gene matches: 4. Germline V gene data show CDR1 as SGHDN and CDR2 as FVKESK. The length of the CDR3 is 15 residues. CDR3 sequence: CASSQGAGGYYEQYF. The CDR3 nucleotides are TGTGCCAGCAGCCAAGGAGCGGGAGGCTACTACGAGCAGTACTTC.

Comments on this clonotype: A much larger clone is a single base away; this may be a read error. The rearrangement links TRBV12-3 or TRBV12-4 to TRBJ2-7; D perhaps matches TRBD2 (5 bases). V was shortened by 7 bases and J by 7 bases, with 17 bases between the two germline ends. The CDR3 is 13 residues long. The CDR3 coding sequence is TGTGCCAGCACCCACGGCAGTACGGGGGAGCAGTACTTC. This codes for CASTHGSTGEQYF.

At least ten counts were recorded for this clonotype. This chain's CDR3 is CSVVTPGSAAGTEAFF. The DNA for the CDR3 is TGCAGCGTCGTTACGCCAGGGTCGGCTGCCGGGACTGAAGCTTTCTTT. The gene calls are TRBV29-1 and TRBJ1-1; perhaps TRBD1 as D (5 bases). CDR1 SQVTM and CDR2 ANQGSEA come from the germline V gene. V was cut by 6 bases and J by 5 bases, with 25 bases left in between. CDR3 size: 16 residues.

This clonotype was observed at least ten times. The chain uses TRBV20-1 and TRBJ2-7; a possible D gene is TRBD2 (5 bases). The length of the CDR3 is 11 residues. CDR1 and CDR2 from the germline V gene are DFQATT and SNEGSKA (reference sequence). Deletions cut 3 bases from V and 5 bases from J, with 8 bases between. The CDR3 spells CSARYGNEQYF. The CDR3 DNA sequence: TGCAGTGCTAGGTACGGGAACGAGCAGTACTTC.